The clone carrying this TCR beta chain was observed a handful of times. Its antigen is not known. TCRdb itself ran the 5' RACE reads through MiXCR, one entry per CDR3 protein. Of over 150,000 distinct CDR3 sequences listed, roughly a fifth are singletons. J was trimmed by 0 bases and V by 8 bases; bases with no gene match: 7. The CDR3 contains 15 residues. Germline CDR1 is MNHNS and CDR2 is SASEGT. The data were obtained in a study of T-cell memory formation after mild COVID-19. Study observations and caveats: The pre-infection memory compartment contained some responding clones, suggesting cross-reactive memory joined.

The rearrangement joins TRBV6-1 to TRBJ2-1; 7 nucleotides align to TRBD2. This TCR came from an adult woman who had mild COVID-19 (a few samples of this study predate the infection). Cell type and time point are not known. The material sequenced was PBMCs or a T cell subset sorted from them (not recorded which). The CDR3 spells CASRLARSSYNEQFF. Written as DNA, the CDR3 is TGTGCCAGCCGACTAGCCCGATCCTCCTACAATGAGCAGTTCTTC.